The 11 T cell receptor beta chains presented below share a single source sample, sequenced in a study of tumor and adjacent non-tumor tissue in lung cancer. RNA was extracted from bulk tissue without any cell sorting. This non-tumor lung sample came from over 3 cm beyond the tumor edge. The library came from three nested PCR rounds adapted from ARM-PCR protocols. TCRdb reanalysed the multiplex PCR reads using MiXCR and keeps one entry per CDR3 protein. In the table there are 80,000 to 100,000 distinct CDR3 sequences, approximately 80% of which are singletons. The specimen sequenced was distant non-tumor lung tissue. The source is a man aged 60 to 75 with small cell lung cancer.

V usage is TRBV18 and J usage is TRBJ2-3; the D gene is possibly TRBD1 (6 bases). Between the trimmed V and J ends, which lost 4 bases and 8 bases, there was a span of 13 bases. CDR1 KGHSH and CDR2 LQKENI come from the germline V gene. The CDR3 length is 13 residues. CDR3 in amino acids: CASSLQGTGTQYF. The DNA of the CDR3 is TGTGCCAGCTCACTGCAGGGGACGGGTACGCAGTATTTT.

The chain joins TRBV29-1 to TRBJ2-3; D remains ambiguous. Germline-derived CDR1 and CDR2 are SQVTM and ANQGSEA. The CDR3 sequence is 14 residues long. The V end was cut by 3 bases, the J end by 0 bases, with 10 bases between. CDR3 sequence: CSVDRGRSTDTQYF. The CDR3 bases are TGCAGCGTTGACAGAGGAAGGAGCACAGATACGCAGTATTTT.

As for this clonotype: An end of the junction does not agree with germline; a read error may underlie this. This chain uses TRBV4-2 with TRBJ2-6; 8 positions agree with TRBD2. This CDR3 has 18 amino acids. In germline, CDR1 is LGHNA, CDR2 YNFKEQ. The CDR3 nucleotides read TGTACCAGCAGCCAAGATGCGGGGGGACACTCTGGGGCCAACGTCCTAACTTTC. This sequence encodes CTSSQDAGGHSGANVLTF.

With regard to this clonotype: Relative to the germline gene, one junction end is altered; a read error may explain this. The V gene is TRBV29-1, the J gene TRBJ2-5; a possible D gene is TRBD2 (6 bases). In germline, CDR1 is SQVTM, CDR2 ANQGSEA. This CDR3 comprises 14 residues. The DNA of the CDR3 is TGTAGCGACGGGAATGGGGGGTCGATGGAGACCCAGTACTTC. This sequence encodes CSDGNGGSMETQYF. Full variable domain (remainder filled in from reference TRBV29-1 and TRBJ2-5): SAVISQKPSRDICQRGTSLTIQCQVDSQVTMMFWYRQQPGQSLTLIATANQGSEATYESGFVIDKFPISRPNLTFSTLTVSNMSPEDSSIYLCSDGNGGSMETQYFGPGTRLLVL.

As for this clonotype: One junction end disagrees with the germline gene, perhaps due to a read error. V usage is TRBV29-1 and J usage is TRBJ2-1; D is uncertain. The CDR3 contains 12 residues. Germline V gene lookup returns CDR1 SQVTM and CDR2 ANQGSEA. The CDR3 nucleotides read TGCAGGTTAACGATGGGAAACAATGAGCAGCTATTC. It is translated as CRLTMGNNEQLF.

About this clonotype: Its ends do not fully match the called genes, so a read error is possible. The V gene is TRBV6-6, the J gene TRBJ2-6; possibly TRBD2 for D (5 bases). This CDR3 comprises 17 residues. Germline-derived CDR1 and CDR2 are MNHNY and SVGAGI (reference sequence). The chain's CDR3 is CASNYSGSVSGANVLTF. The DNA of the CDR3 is TGTGCCAGCAATTACTCTGGGAGCGTCTCTGGGGCCAACGTCCTGACTTTC.

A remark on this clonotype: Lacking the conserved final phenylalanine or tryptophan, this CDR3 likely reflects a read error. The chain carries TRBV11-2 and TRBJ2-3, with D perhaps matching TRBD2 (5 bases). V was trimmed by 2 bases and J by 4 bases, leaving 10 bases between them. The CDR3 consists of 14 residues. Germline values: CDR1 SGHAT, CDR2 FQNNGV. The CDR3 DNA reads TGTGCCAGCAGCTTAATGGGAGAAGCAGATACGCAGTATTCT. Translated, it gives CASSLMGEADTQYS.

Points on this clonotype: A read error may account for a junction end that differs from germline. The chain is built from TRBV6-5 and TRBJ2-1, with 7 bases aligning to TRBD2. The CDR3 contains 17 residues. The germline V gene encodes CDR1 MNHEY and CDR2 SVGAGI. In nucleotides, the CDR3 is TGTGCCTGCAGTTACTCGATCTGGGGACTAACGGACAATGAGCAGTGCTTC. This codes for CACSYSIWGLTDNEQCF.

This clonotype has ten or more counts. CDR3 sequence: CASTRLAGKDTQYF. As DNA, the CDR3 is TGTGCCAGCACAAGACTAGCGGGAAAAGATACGCAGTATTTT. This chain uses TRBV2 with TRBJ2-3; TRBD2 matches at 11 bases. Trimming cost V 7 bases and J 5 bases; bases outside gene matches: 5. Germline values: CDR1 SNHLY, CDR2 FYNNEI. The CDR3 has 14 residues.

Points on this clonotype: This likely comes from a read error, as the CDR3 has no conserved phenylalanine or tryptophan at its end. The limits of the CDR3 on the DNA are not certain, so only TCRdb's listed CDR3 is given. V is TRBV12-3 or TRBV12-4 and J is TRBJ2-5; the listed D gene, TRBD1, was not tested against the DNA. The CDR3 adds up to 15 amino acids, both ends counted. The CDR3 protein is CASSPYSRGQETQYL.

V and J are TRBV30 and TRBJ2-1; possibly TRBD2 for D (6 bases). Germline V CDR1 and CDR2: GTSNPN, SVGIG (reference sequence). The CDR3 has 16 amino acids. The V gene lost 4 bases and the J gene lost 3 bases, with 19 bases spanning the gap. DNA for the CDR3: TGTGCCTGGATGCCCCTTACTAGCTGGGACTACAATGAGCAGTTCTTC. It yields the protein CAWMPLTSWDYNEQFF.